Listed below are T cell receptor beta chains from one sample, sequenced in a study of tumor-infiltrating lymphocytes in primary liver carcinoma. TCRdb fed the multiplex PCR reads into MiXCR, producing one record per CDR3 protein. The top ten hold roughly 7% of the sample, which has fewer than 250,000 distinct CDR3 sequences, around 60% seen once. Sequencing was done on a sample of peripheral blood. Source of these receptors: a woman aged 55-69 years with primary liver carcinoma and hepatitis B virus infection. The CDR3 runs from the conserved cysteine through the conserved F or W.

CDR3aa: CASSSSRGSHAHGYTF
j_gene: TRBJ1-2
v_gene: TRBV11-2

CDR3aa: CASSQVTIIDTQYF
j_gene: TRBJ2-3
v_gene: TRBV14

CDR3aa: CASRISGTGGYNEQFF
j_gene: TRBJ2-1
v_gene: TRBV11-2

CDR3aa: CASSWGLVEFF
j_gene: TRBJ2-1
v_gene: TRBV7-8

CDR3aa: CASRVSGVRNIQYF
j_gene: TRBJ2-4
v_gene: TRBV28

CDR3aa: CASSGTSGRAGTDTQYF
j_gene: TRBJ2-3
v_gene: TRBV11-3

CDR3aa: CASSQDQASGLYTLYF
j_gene: TRBJ2-3
v_gene: TRBV4-2

CDR3aa: CGSSRVSGQAIQETQYF
j_gene: TRBJ2-5
v_gene: TRBV11-2

CDR3aa: CTNSAQTGGETQYF
j_gene: TRBJ2-5
v_gene: TRBV11-2

CDR3aa: CASSWRAGGRADTQYF
j_gene: TRBJ2-3
v_gene: TRBV5-6

CDR3aa: CASSWKREGLRFF
j_gene: TRBJ2-1
v_gene: TRBV6-2/TRBV6-3

CDR3aa: CASRPSGTGMWGYTF
j_gene: TRBJ1-2
v_gene: TRBV6-5

CDR3aa: CASSARLAVGETQYF
j_gene: TRBJ2-5
v_gene: TRBV11-2

CDR3aa: CASSNSGSCNTGELFF
j_gene: TRBJ2-2
v_gene: TRBV11-2

CDR3aa: CSVNSRLAGGVGQFF
j_gene: TRBJ2-1
v_gene: TRBV29-1

CDR3aa: CAIRGQGVSYNSPLHF
j_gene: TRBJ1-6
v_gene: TRBV6-9

CDR3aa: CVSSYPRGGSTGELFF
j_gene: TRBJ2-2
v_gene: TRBV6-2/TRBV6-3

CDR3aa: CASSQKRGLNYTGELFF
j_gene: TRBJ2-2
v_gene: TRBV5-4

CDR3aa: CASSLAQSGDEQFF
j_gene: TRBJ2-1
v_gene: TRBV7-9

CDR3aa: CASSLVAAIPYEQYF
j_gene: TRBJ2-7
v_gene: TRBV11-3

CDR3aa: CATSRETLADLSNEQFF
j_gene: TRBJ2-1
v_gene: TRBV15

CDR3aa: CVSCSTGGQGTQYF
j_gene: TRBJ2-5
v_gene: TRBV11-3

CDR3aa: CASSLGGDSYNEQFF
j_gene: TRBJ2-1
v_gene: TRBV5-1

CDR3aa: CSVEDRSLYYRFF
j_gene: TRBJ2-1
v_gene: TRBV29-1

CDR3aa: CANSSGTHYGELFF
j_gene: TRBJ2-2
v_gene: TRBV11-2

CDR3aa: CARSLSSGGITQYF
j_gene: TRBJ2-3
v_gene: TRBV5-1

CDR3aa: CSVEEWGEGSYEQYF
j_gene: TRBJ2-7
v_gene: TRBV29-1

CDR3aa: CASRNRSGELFF
j_gene: TRBJ2-2
v_gene: TRBV18

CDR3aa: CSVQEGVSVSYEQYF
j_gene: TRBJ2-7
v_gene: TRBV29-1

CDR3aa: CASRLTSGRAGALFF
j_gene: TRBJ2-2
v_gene: TRBV6-1

CDR3aa: CASSRQGTASSYNEQFF
j_gene: TRBJ2-1
v_gene: TRBV11-2

CDR3aa: CASSFRDGGNTIYF
j_gene: TRBJ1-3
v_gene: TRBV12-3/TRBV12-4

CDR3aa: CASSLFGRAYYDYTF
j_gene: TRBJ1-2
v_gene: TRBV7-8

CDR3aa: CASSQDPSGRGRDTQYF
j_gene: TRBJ2-3
v_gene: TRBV7-8

CDR3aa: CTSSLEPRQAYAQYF
j_gene: TRBJ2-7
v_gene: TRBV11-3

CDR3aa: CASRGTSTDMQYF
j_gene: TRBJ2-3
v_gene: TRBV6-2/TRBV6-3

CDR3aa: CASRPRWGAQTTEALF
j_gene: TRBJ1-1
v_gene: TRBV6-5

CDR3aa: CAISESGGDGNTIYF
j_gene: TRBJ1-3
v_gene: TRBV10-3

CDR3aa: CATSDPGTSGRKGEQFF
j_gene: TRBJ2-1
v_gene: TRBV24-1

CDR3aa: CASSLVLVTGELFF
j_gene: TRBJ2-2
v_gene: TRBV11-2

CDR3aa: CASSRERGRSIQYF
j_gene: TRBJ2-4
v_gene: TRBV6-5

CDR3aa: CASSLSTAGAQPQHF
j_gene: TRBJ1-5
v_gene: TRBV28

CDR3aa: CASSSPSTDTQYF
j_gene: TRBJ2-3
v_gene: TRBV6-5

CDR3aa: CASSLARTLRMQYF
j_gene: TRBJ2-3
v_gene: TRBV12-3/TRBV12-4

CDR3aa: CASIRLSGLDTKYF
j_gene: TRBJ2-3
v_gene: TRBV6-5

CDR3aa: CASSRFLAENTGELFF
j_gene: TRBJ2-2
v_gene: TRBV5-1

CDR3aa: CSADEGGYTF
j_gene: TRBJ1-2
v_gene: TRBV29-1

CDR3aa: CASRATLAGYSYERYF
j_gene: TRBJ2-7
v_gene: TRBV6-5

CDR3aa: CASAWGTGQETQYF
j_gene: TRBJ2-5
v_gene: TRBV7-9

CDR3aa: CASSLIVGYNTGELFF
j_gene: TRBJ2-2
v_gene: TRBV4-1

CDR3aa: CASSLGAYTGELFF
j_gene: TRBJ2-2
v_gene: TRBV5-1

CDR3aa: CASSSGRANSPLHF
j_gene: TRBJ1-6
v_gene: TRBV28

CDR3aa: CASSPSERLRLTQCF
j_gene: TRBJ2-5
v_gene: TRBV11-2